The T cell receptor (beta chain) described here comes from a study of T cells after yellow fever vaccination. About the study: SMART-Seq v4 Ultra Low Input prepared libraries from low-cell fractions.

TCRdb independently ran MiXCR on the 5' RACE reads; one entry per CDR3 protein. The sample lists 500,000 to 650,000 distinct CDR3 sequences; 12% were seen once. This clonotype has ten or more counts. Its specificity is not known. Trimming took 1 base from V and 8 from J; bases not matched to a gene: 7. Germline lookup yields CDR1 DFQATT and CDR2 SNEGSKA (reference sequence). The CDR3 sequence is 14 residues long. Study-wide results and limits: Weaker overall was a secondary response that nonetheless peaked faster, on day 5 versus 15. A small share of clonotypes appeared in both CD4 and CD8 compartments.

Sequencing was performed on PBMCs, taken on the day of the yellow fever booster vaccination. The clonotype was recovered from a man aged 25 to 40 who received the YFV17D yellow fever vaccine. J is TRBJ2-1 and V is TRBV20-1; 8 bases fit TRBD2. The CDR3: CSARGAGANDEQFF. CDR3 coding DNA: TGCAGTGCTAGAGGAGCGGGAGCAAACGATGAGCAGTTCTTC.